This is a list of T cell receptor beta chains from one sample in a study of brain T cells in children with intractable seizures. Generated by immunoSEQ multiplex PCR, the TCRdb table keeps only in-frame clones and is missing some. The sample yields 340,000 or so clones, roughly 92% seen once. The source was peripheral blood, collected roughly 5 months after surgery. The source of these receptors is a boy under two years old with tuberous sclerosis and intractable seizures. The CDR3 runs from the conserved cysteine through the conserved F or W. The order of the fields is clone size, V gene, J gene, D gene, CDR3 protein, CDR3 DNA. D genes are given only for firm matches. Not all rows give a size; the values are once, few, many and, for expanded clones, a class.

size: -
V: TRBV24-1
J: TRBJ1-5
D: -
CDR3: CATSRDTHQPQHF
DNA: TGTGCCACCAGCCGGGACACTCATCAGCCCCAGCATTTT

size: -
V: TRBV6-5
J: TRBJ2-1
D: TRBD2
CDR3: CASSYLAGNEQFF
DNA: TGTGCCAGCAGTTACCTAGCGGGAAATGAGCAGTTCTTC

size: -
V: TRBV29-1
J: TRBJ1-1
D: TRBD1
CDR3: CSISDRGNTEAFF
DNA: TGCAGCATTTCGGACAGGGGAAACACTGAAGCTTTCTTT

size: -
V: TRBV5-4
J: TRBJ2-7
D: TRBD1
CDR3: CASSPGGQGVYEQYF
DNA: TGTGCCAGCAGCCCTGGGGGACAGGGGGTCTACGAGCAGTACTTC

size: -
V: TRBV7-3
J: TRBJ1-5
D: TRBD1
CDR3: CASSERQGRLEPQHF
DNA: TGTGCCAGCAGCGAAAGACAGGGACGATTGGAGCCCCAGCATTTT

size: once
V: TRBV30
J: TRBJ2-5
D: TRBD1
CDR3: CAWSARQGGTQYF
DNA: TGTGCCTGGAGTGCCAGACAGGGTGGGACCCAGTACTTC

size: once
V: TRBV7-2
J: TRBJ1-1
D: -
CDR3: CASTLGGGRQTEAFF
DNA: TGTGCCAGCACCCTAGGAGGGGGACGACAGACTGAAGCTTTCTTT

size: -
V: TRBV2
J: TRBJ2-5
D: TRBD2
CDR3: CASSETGGGVQETQYF
DNA: TGTGCCAGCAGTGAAACTGGCGGGGGTGTTCAAGAGACCCAGTACTTC

size: -
V: TRBV5-1
J: TRBJ2-7
D: TRBD1
CDR3: CASSIGQGRGEQYF
DNA: TGCGCCAGCAGCATAGGACAGGGACGAGGCGAGCAGTACTTC

size: -
V: TRBV28
J: TRBJ2-3
D: -
CDR3: CASSWAWGHGTDTQYF
DNA: TGTGCCAGCAGTTGGGCTTGGGGTCACGGCACAGATACGCAGTATTTT

size: -
V: TRBV6-5
J: TRBJ1-3
D: -
CDR3: CASKDGGLSGNTIYF
DNA: TGTGCCAGCAAAGACGGGGGGTTAAGTGGAAACACCATATATTTT

size: -
V: TRBV11-2
J: TRBJ2-5
D: -
CDR3: CASSLVETQYF
DNA: TGTGCCAGCAGCTTAGTTGAGACCCAGTACTTC

size: -
V: TRBV4-1
J: TRBJ2-6
D: -
CDR3: CASSQPGIPGANVLTF
DNA: TGCGCCAGCAGCCAACCGGGGATTCCTGGGGCCAACGTCCTGACTTTC

size: -
V: TRBV19
J: TRBJ2-1
D: TRBD2
CDR3: CASSGRANNEQFF
DNA: TGTGCCAGTAGCGGGAGGGCCAACAATGAGCAGTTCTTC

size: -
V: TRBV19
J: TRBJ2-7
D: TRBD1
CDR3: CASSIGGQGYYEQYF
DNA: TGTGCCAGTAGCATAGGAGGACAGGGATACTACGAGCAGTACTTC

size: -
V: TRBV5-4
J: TRBJ1-2
D: TRBD1
CDR3: CASSLQGAGGYTF
DNA: TGTGCCAGCAGCTTACAGGGGGCTGGTGGCTACACCTTC

size: once
V: TRBV21-1
J: TRBJ2-2
D: -
CDR3: CASSTGGGTGELFF
DNA: TGTGCCAGCAGCACCGGAGGGGGAACCGGGGAGCTGTTTTTT

size: -
V: TRBV30
J: TRBJ1-4
D: -
CDR3: CAWAATNEKLFF
DNA: TGTGCCTGGGCCGCAACTAATGAAAAACTGTTTTTT

size: -
V: TRBV7-6
J: TRBJ2-1
D: -
CDR3: CASSPRGGGNEQFF
DNA: TGTGCCAGCAGCCCAAGAGGCGGCGGGAATGAGCAGTTCTTC

size: -
V: TRBV7-9
J: TRBJ1-4
D: TRBD1
CDR3: CASSFRQGNHIINEKLFF
DNA: TGTGCCAGCAGCTTCCGACAGGGCAACCACATAATTAATGAAAAACTGTTTTTT

size: -
V: TRBV28
J: TRBJ2-1
D: -
CDR3: CASRAGTYNEQFF
DNA: TGTGCCTCACGGGCAGGGACATACAATGAGCAGTTCTTC

size: -
V: TRBV3-1/TRBV3-2
J: TRBJ2-1
D: -
CDR3: CASSRSYNEQFF
DNA: TGTGCCAGCAGCCGATCCTACAATGAGCAGTTCTTC

size: -
V: TRBV7-9
J: TRBJ2-7
D: -
CDR3: CASSPRHIYEQYF
DNA: TGTGCCAGCAGCCCCCGCCATATCTACGAGCAGTACTTC

size: -
V: TRBV19
J: TRBJ2-2
D: TRBD1
CDR3: CASKNRDRGIYGELFF
DNA: TGTGCCAGTAAGAACCGGGACAGGGGGATTTACGGGGAGCTGTTTTTT

size: -
V: TRBV7-2
J: TRBJ2-1
D: -
CDR3: CASSLASLGNNEQFF
DNA: TGTGCCAGCAGCTTAGCCTCACTAGGGAACAATGAGCAGTTCTTC

size: -
V: TRBV10-1
J: TRBJ2-2
D: -
CDR3: CASTGHQDRGGGELFF
DNA: TGCGCCAGCACGGGACATCAGGACCGGGGAGGCGGGGAGCTGTTTTTT

size: -
V: TRBV27
J: TRBJ2-3
D: -
CDR3: CASNLDRSTKADTQYF
DNA: TGTGCCAGCAATCTAGATCGGAGTACTAAAGCAGATACGCAGTATTTT

size: -
V: TRBV24-1
J: TRBJ1-5
D: -
CDR3: CATHGGGPNQPQHF
DNA: TGTGCCACCCATGGAGGCGGTCCTAATCAGCCCCAGCATTTT

size: -
V: TRBV6-5
J: TRBJ2-5
D: TRBD2
CDR3: CASSYGLAGGMETQYF
DNA: TGTGCCAGCAGTTACGGGCTAGCGGGAGGAATGGAGACCCAGTACTTC

size: -
V: TRBV19
J: TRBJ2-3
D: -
CDR3: CASSTGVADTQYF
DNA: TGTGCCAGTAGTACAGGGGTCGCAGATACGCAGTATTTT

size: -
V: TRBV11-2
J: TRBJ2-5
D: -
CDR3: CASSKGHQETQYF
DNA: TGTGCCAGCAGTAAGGGACACCAAGAGACCCAGTACTTC

size: once
V: TRBV28
J: TRBJ2-7
D: -
CDR3: CASRPGLISGYEQYF
DNA: TGTGCCAGCAGACCCGGACTCATTAGTGGCTACGAGCAGTACTTC

size: -
V: TRBV12-3/TRBV12-4
J: TRBJ2-3
D: -
CDR3: CASSLVGTDTQYF
DNA: TGTGCCAGCAGTTTAGTAGGGACAGATACGCAGTATTTT

size: -
V: TRBV6-1
J: TRBJ1-5
D: -
CDR3: CASSEWAPGTRSNQPQHF
DNA: TGTGCCAGCAGTGAATGGGCTCCTGGGACTCGAAGCAATCAGCCCCAGCATTTT

size: -
V: TRBV24-1
J: TRBJ2-1
D: -
CDR3: CATSDLQGATYDEQFF
DNA: TGTGCCACCAGTGATTTGCAAGGGGCGACCTACGATGAGCAGTTCTTC

size: -
V: TRBV12-3/TRBV12-4
J: TRBJ1-1
D: -
CDR3: CASRWLGTEAFF
DNA: TGTGCCAGCAGGTGGCTTGGGACTGAAGCTTTCTTT

size: few
V: TRBV11-2
J: TRBJ2-7
D: -
CDR3: CASSLSSGNYEQYF
DNA: TGTGCCAGCAGCTTATCTTCAGGGAACTACGAGCAGTACTTC

size: once
V: TRBV7-9
J: TRBJ1-1
D: TRBD1
CDR3: CASSSGQPEAFF
DNA: TGTGCCAGCAGCTCGGGACAGCCCGAAGCTTTCTTT

size: -
V: TRBV24-1
J: TRBJ2-2
D: -
CDR3: CATSDPGKTTGELFF
DNA: TGTGCCACCAGTGACCCGGGCAAAACCACCGGGGAGCTGTTTTTT

size: -
V: TRBV30
J: TRBJ2-7
D: -
CDR3: CAWSAGSSSYEQYF
DNA: TGTGCCTGGAGTGCCGGCTCTAGCTCCTACGAGCAGTACTTC

size: -
V: TRBV11-1
J: TRBJ1-2
D: TRBD1
CDR3: CASSSGQGFFNYGYTF
DNA: TGTGCCAGCAGCTCCGGACAGGGGTTTTTTAACTATGGCTACACCTTC

size: -
V: TRBV7-2
J: TRBJ2-3
D: -
CDR3: CASSVGDTQYF
DNA: TGTGCCAGCAGCGTGGGAGATACGCAGTATTTT

size: -
V: TRBV19
J: TRBJ1-2
D: -
CDR3: CASSVARGPYGYTF
DNA: TGTGCCAGTAGTGTAGCCAGGGGACCTTATGGCTACACCTTC

size: -
V: TRBV24-1
J: TRBJ1-5
D: -
CDR3: CAHYERGGDRQVDQPQHF
DNA: TGTGCCCATTACGAGAGGGGGGGAGACCGCCAAGTGGATCAGCCCCAGCATTTT

size: -
V: TRBV6-5
J: TRBJ1-2
D: TRBD1
CDR3: CASRGGAYGYTF
DNA: TGTGCCAGCCGAGGGGGCGCCTATGGCTACACCTTC

size: -
V: TRBV2
J: TRBJ1-5
D: -
CDR3: CASSEIGTQPQHF
DNA: TGTGCCAGCAGTGAAATCGGAACTCAGCCCCAGCATTTT

size: -
V: TRBV24-1
J: TRBJ2-7
D: -
CDR3: CATSDLARGEQYF
DNA: TGTGCCACCAGTGATTTGGCCCGAGGCGAGCAGTACTTC

size: -
V: TRBV5-4
J: TRBJ2-7
D: TRBD2
CDR3: CASSSGLAAYEQYF
DNA: TGTGCCAGCAGCTCTGGACTAGCGGCCTACGAGCAGTACTTC

size: -
V: TRBV5-4
J: TRBJ2-7
D: -
CDR3: CASSPSSTTGSYEQYF
DNA: TGTGCCAGCAGCCCCAGCTCGACGACAGGTTCCTACGAGCAGTACTTC

size: -
V: TRBV10-3
J: TRBJ2-2
D: TRBD2
CDR3: CATGTSGNTGELFF
DNA: TGTGCCACTGGGACTAGCGGGAACACCGGGGAGCTGTTTTTT

size: -
V: TRBV27
J: TRBJ2-1
D: TRBD2
CDR3: CASSSTSGRAGSYNEQFF
DNA: TGTGCCAGCAGTTCGACTAGCGGGAGGGCCGGATCCTACAATGAGCAGTTCTTC

size: -
V: TRBV7-9
J: TRBJ2-1
D: TRBD2
CDR3: CASSSTKREKDKFF
DNA: TGTGCCAGCAGCTCAACCAAGCGGGAGAAAGACAAGTTCTTC

size: -
V: TRBV27
J: TRBJ2-3
D: -
CDR3: CATQEGGSTDTQYF
DNA: TGTGCCACCCAGGAGGGGGGGAGCACAGATACGCAGTATTTT

size: few
V: TRBV5-1
J: TRBJ2-7
D: -
CDR3: CASSLDRRGNEQYF
DNA: TGCGCCAGCAGCTTGGACAGGCGAGGTAACGAGCAGTACTTC

size: -
V: TRBV7-8
J: TRBJ1-1
D: -
CDR3: CASSFLMESTEAFF
DNA: TGTGCCAGCAGCTTCTTAATGGAGAGCACTGAAGCTTTCTTT

size: -
V: TRBV19
J: TRBJ2-1
D: TRBD2
CDR3: CASSIAAGGVQGNEQFF
DNA: TGTGCCAGTAGTATAGCTGCGGGAGGAGTACAGGGCAATGAGCAGTTCTTC

size: once
V: TRBV7-9
J: TRBJ1-3
D: -
CDR3: CASSLSIPSGNTIYF
DNA: TGTGCCAGCAGCTTATCCATCCCCTCTGGAAACACCATATATTTT

size: -
V: TRBV25-1
J: TRBJ1-6
D: -
CDR3: CASIIKDGWSSYNSPLHF
DNA: TGTGCCAGCATAATAAAGGACGGATGGAGCTCCTATAATTCACCCCTCCACTTT